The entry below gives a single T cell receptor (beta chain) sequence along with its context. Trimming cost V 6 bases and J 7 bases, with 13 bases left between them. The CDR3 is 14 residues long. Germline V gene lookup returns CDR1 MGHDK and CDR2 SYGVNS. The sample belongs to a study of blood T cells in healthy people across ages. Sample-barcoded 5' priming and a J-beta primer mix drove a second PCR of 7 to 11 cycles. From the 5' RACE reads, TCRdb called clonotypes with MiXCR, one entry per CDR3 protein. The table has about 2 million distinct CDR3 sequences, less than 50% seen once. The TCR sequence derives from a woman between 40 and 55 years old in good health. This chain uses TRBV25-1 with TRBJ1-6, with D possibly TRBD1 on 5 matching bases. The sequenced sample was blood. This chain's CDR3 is CASSARGPNSPLHF. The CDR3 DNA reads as TGTGCCAGCAGCGCTAGGGGCCCCAATTCACCCCTCCACTTT.